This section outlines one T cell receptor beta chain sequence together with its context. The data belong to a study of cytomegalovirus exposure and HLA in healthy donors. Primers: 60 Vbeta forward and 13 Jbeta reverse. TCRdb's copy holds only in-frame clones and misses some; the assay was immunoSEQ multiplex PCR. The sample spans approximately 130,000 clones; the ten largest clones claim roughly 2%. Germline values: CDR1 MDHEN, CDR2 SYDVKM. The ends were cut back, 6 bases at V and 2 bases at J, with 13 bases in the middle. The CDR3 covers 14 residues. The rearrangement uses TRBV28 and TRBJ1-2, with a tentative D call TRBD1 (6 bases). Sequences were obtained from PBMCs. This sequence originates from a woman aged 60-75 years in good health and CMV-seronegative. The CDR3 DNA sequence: TGTGCCAGCAGGGACAGTTCTATAAACTATGGCTACACCTTC. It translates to CASRDSSINYGYTF.